One sample yielded the 12 T cell receptor beta chains listed below, sequenced in a study of regulatory T cells in long-lasting Graves disease. TCR beta libraries were built with iRepertoire HTBI primers and Arm-PCR of CDR3 regions. TCRdb re-called the multiplex PCR reads with MiXCR, one entry per CDR3 protein. This sample yields around 420,000 distinct CDR3 sequences, of which roughly 15% are seen a single time; 20% to 25% belongs to the top ten. Sample time point: newly diagnosed GD, antithyroid drugs for less than 3 months. Making the TCR library involved RNA that had been extracted from PBMCs. This specimen was peripheral blood mononuclear cells (PBMCs), taken at new diagnosis, from a patient treated with antithyroid drugs. These receptors all stem from a female donor with Graves disease.

The rearrangement joins TRBV27 to TRBJ1-1, with D hard to call. Per germline, CDR1 MNHEY and CDR2 SMNVEV (reference sequence). Trimming took off 3 bases at V and 5 bases at J, with 10 bases between the two ends. The CDR3 runs 13 residues. CDR3 loop: CASSFTERTEAFF. The CDR3 DNA reads as TGTGCCAGCAGTTTTACGGAACGGACTGAAGCTTTCTTT.

The V call is TRBV7-9, the J call TRBJ2-3; possibly TRBD1 for D (5 bases). The germline CDR1 and CDR2 sequences are SEHNR and FQNEAQ (reference sequence). The CDR3 extends over 17 amino acids. Deletions cut 4 bases from V and 0 bases from J, with 17 bases between. CDR3 loop: CASSSHQGQSSTDTQYF. As DNA, the CDR3 is TGTGCCAGCAGCTCCCACCAGGGCCAATCTAGCACAGATACGCAGTATTTT.

Details on this clonotype: The conserved phenylalanine or tryptophan is not found at the CDR3 terminus, so this likely reflects a read error. J is TRBJ1-1 and V is TRBV29-1, with 10 bases lining up with TRBD1. Germline CDR1 and CDR2: SQVTM and ANQGSEA. V trimming: 0 bases; J trimming: 7 bases; junction bases outside the gene matches: 17. The CDR3 loop spans 18 amino acids. CDR3 amino acids: CSVEDRNARTGGEVEAFL. DNA of the CDR3: TGCAGCGTTGAAGATCGGAATGCCCGGACAGGGGGGGAAGTTGAAGCTTTCCTT.

This clonotype was observed many times. The rearrangement joins TRBV19 to TRBJ2-1; tentative D call: TRBD1 (7 bases). Per the germline V gene, CDR1 is LNHDA and CDR2 is SQIVND (reference sequence). The CDR3 sequence is 15 residues long. With 8 bases removed from V and 0 bases from J, the gap between germline ends came to 14 bases. DNA for the CDR3: TGTGCCAGTCGTCCAGGGGGGAGCTCCTACAATGAGCAGTTCTTC. It yields the protein CASRPGGSSYNEQFF.

Ten or more counts support this clonotype. J is TRBJ2-1 and V is TRBV24-1; a weak D match, TRBD1 (6 bases). CDR3 size: 17 residues. The V gene's germline CDR1 is KGHDR and CDR2 SFDVKD. V lost 1 base and J 4 bases, leaving 16 bases between the germline ends. In DNA, the CDR3 is TGTGCCACCAGTGATTTCTCGGCTGGACAGAAATACAATGAGCAGTTCTTC. It codes for CATSDFSAGQKYNEQFF.

The chain carries TRBV19 and TRBJ2-1; D call uncertain. This CDR3 has 11 residues. From germline, CDR1 is LNHDA and CDR2 SQIVND (reference sequence). Trimming removed 1 base at V and 8 bases at J, with 3 bases between. CDR3 sequence (DNA): TGTGCCAGTAGTATAGGCCATGAGCAGTTCTTC. Protein product: CASSIGHEQFF.

The chain links TRBV16 to TRBJ2-2; TRBD1 aligns across 7 bases. Germline V gene sequence: CDR1 KGHSY, CDR2 FQNENV. V lost 5 bases and J lost 5; bases outside the gene matches: 11. CDR3 size: 16 residues. This CDR3 reads CASSYDRASLTGELFF. The CDR3 DNA follows: TGTGCCAGCAGCTACGACAGGGCCTCACTTACCGGGGAGCTGTTTTTT.

Ten or more counts support this clonotype. This chain joins TRBV12-3 or TRBV12-4 and TRBJ1-2, with D unresolved. Trimming pared 9 bases from V and 5 bases from J, leaving 16 bases between. The CDR3 extends over 13 amino acids. The CDR3 protein is CASTYVPEYGYTF. DNA of the CDR3: TGTGCCAGTACTTACGTGCCAGAATATGGCTACACCTTC.

In the case of this clonotype: A much larger clone differs by one base, so this may be a read error. The chain couples TRBV28 to TRBJ1-1, with D uncertain. V dropped 3 bases and J dropped 11 bases, with 13 bases sitting between them. The CDR3 contains 12 residues. Germline V gene sequence: CDR1 MDHEN, CDR2 SYDVKM. CDR3 sequence reads: CASSFDPSGAFF. The CDR3 nucleotides are TGTGCCAGCAGTTTCGATCCAAGCGGGGCTTTCTTT. Complete variable domain (other parts from reference TRBV28 and TRBJ1-1): DVKVTQSSRYLVKRTGEKVFLECVQDMDHENMFWYRQDPGLGLRLIYFSYDVKMKEKGDIPEGYSVSREKKERFSLILESASTNQTSMYLCASSFDPSGAFFGQGTRLTVV.

V gene TRBV3-1 combines with J gene TRBJ1-5; D gene unclear. Germline CDR1 is LGHDT and CDR2 is YNNKEL (reference sequence). Trimming took 2 bases from V and 6 from J, leaving 8 bases between them. This CDR3 is built from 13 residues. In nucleotides, the CDR3 is TGTGCCAGCAGCCAAATGGGCTTTCAGCCCCAGCATTTT. This gives the protein CASSQMGFQPQHF.

This clonotype has at least ten counts. The rearrangement uses TRBV28 and TRBJ1-2, with TRBD1 matching over 8 bases. There are 15 residues in the CDR3. After removal of 6 bases from V and 0 bases from J, the junction contained 6 bases not matched to a gene. The germline gives CDR1 MDHEN, CDR2 SYDVKM. In DNA form, the CDR3 reads TGTGCCAGCAGACGGACAGGGTTGGCTAACTATGGCTACACCTTC. This sequence encodes CASRRTGLANYGYTF.

The V and J genes are TRBV10-3 and TRBJ1-2; TRBD1 might be the D (5 bases). The V gene lost 0 bases and the J gene lost 4 bases, with 12 bases spanning the gap. Germline V lookup: CDR1 ENHRY, CDR2 SYGVKD. This CDR3 has 15 amino acids. The CDR3 reads CAISESTQGSYGYTF. Written as DNA, the CDR3 is TGTGCCATCAGTGAGTCGACCCAGGGTAGCTATGGCTACACCTTC.